This record looks at one T cell receptor (beta chain) sequence and its context. All donors were Caucasian adults living in Nashville, Tennessee. Each subset's genomic DNA was shared equally among a number of immunoSEQ plates. On sorted subsets, replicate PCRs used 150 to 250 ng DNA, or 25,000 to 35,000 T cell genomes. Repertoires were generated with immunoSEQ multiplex PCR, while TCRdb's copy carries only in-frame clones and drops some. The sample includes roughly 2.5 million clones, approximately 94% seen only once; the top ten take around 0.15%. Per the germline V gene, CDR1 is SGHTA and CDR2 is FQGNSA. Trimming removed 1 base at V and 2 bases at J, with 14 bases between. The CDR3 consists of 16 residues. The sample comes from a study of shared clonotypes between healthy human individuals.

The genes are TRBV7-2 and TRBJ1-1, with TRBD1 as a possible D gene (6 bases). Source material: naive CD4+ T cells sorted from blood. Indicated subset: CD45RA+ positively selected. The receptor was isolated from a man aged 18 to 30 in good health. The CDR3 nucleotides are TGTGCCAGCAGCTTAGGAGCAGGGGTCGCAAACACTGAAGCTTTCTTT. This sequence encodes CASSLGAGVANTEAFF.